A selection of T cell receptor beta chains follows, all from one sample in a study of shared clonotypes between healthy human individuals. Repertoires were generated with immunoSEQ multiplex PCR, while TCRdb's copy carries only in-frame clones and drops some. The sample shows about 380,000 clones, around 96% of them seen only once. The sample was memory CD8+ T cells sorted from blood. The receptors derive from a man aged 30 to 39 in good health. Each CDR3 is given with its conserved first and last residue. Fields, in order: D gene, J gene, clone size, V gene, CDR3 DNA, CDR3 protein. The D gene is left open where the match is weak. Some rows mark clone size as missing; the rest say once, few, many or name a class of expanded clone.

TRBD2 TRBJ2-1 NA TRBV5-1 TGCGCCAGCAGCTTTTACGGACTAGCGGGAGGGTCCAGCACCCTCAATGAGCAGTTCTTC CASSFYGLAGGSSTLNEQFF
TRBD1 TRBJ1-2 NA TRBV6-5 TGTGCCAGCAGTTACTTTGGGGGCAGGGGGTATGGCTACACCTTC CASSYFGGRGYGYTF
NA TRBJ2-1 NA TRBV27 TGTGCCAGCAGTTCCTTTACAGGGCGGAATGAGCAGTTCTTC CASSSFTGRNEQFF
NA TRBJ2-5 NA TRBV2 TGTGCCAGCAGTGAACGGGGAGGTGAGACCCAGTACTTC CASSERGGETQYF
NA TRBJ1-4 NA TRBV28 TGTGCCAGCAGTTTCACCCGGGCAACTAATGAAAAACTGTTTTTT CASSFTRATNEKLFF
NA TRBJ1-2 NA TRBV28 TGTGCCAGCAGTTTAATCAGCCCTAGGGGGTACACCTTC CASSLISPRGYTF
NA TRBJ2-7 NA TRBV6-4 TGTGCCAGCAGTGACTTACAGGGCTACGAGCAGTACTTC CASSDLQGYEQYF
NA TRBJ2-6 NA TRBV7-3 TGTGCCAGCAGCTTTACCTCAGGGTCCGGGGCCAACGTCCTGACTTTC CASSFTSGSGANVLTF
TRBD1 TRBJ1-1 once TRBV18 TGTGCCAGCTCACCTACCGGGACAGTTGAAGCTTTCTTT CASSPTGTVEAFF
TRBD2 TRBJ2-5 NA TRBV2 TGTGCCAGCAGTGGACTAGCGGCCCTTGGAGAGACCCAGTACTTC CASSGLAALGETQYF
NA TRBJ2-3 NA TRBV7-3 TGTGCCAGCAGCCTGGCTAGCGCCACAGATACGCAGTATTTT CASSLASATDTQYF
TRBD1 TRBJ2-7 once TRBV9 TGTGCCAGCAGCGAAGAGGGACAGGCCTCCTACGAGCAGTACTTC CASSEEGQASYEQYF
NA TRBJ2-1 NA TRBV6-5 TGTGCCAGCAGGCCGGGCCTAAACTGGGATGAGCAGTTCTTC CASRPGLNWDEQFF
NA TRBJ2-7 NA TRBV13 TGTGCCAGCAGCTTAGGTGGTCTCACCGAGCAGTACTTC CASSLGGLTEQYF
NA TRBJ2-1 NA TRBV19 TGTGCCAGTAGTCCATCCAGGGTAGCCACTCTCTACAATGAGCAGTTCTTC CASSPSRVATLYNEQFF
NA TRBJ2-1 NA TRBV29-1 TGCAGCGTTGAGGGGAGGGGACAGAAGTACAATGAGCAGTTCTTC CSVEGRGQKYNEQFF
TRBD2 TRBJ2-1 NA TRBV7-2 TGTGCCAGCAGCCCCCGACTAGCGCCAAACAATGAGCAGTTCTTC CASSPRLAPNNEQFF
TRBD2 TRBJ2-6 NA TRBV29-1 TGCAGCGTTGAGGGAGGGCGTGGGGCCAACGTCCTGACTTTC CSVEGGRGANVLTF
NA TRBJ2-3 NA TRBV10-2 TGCGCCAGCAGTGAGTCGCGGTGGTCGGTCACAGATACGCAGTATTTT CASSESRWSVTDTQYF
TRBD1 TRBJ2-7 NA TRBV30 TGTGCCTGGAGCTCCCCGGGACAGGGATTCTACGAGCAGTACTTC CAWSSPGQGFYEQYF
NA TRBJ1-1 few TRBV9 TGTGCCAGCAGCGTAGGGGTTATGAACACTGAAGCTTTCTTT CASSVGVMNTEAFF
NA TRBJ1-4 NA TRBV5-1 TGCGCCAGCAGCTGGGACGGGAATGAAAAACTGTTTTTT CASSWDGNEKLFF
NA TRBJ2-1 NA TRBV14 TGTGCCAGCAGCCAATCGGGTGAGCAGTTCTTC CASSQSGEQFF
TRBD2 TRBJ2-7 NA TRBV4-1 TGCGCCAGCAGCCAAGGGGACGGGAGGGCACCCTACGAGCAGTACTTC CASSQGDGRAPYEQYF
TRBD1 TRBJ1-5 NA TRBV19 TGTGCCAGTAGTATAGGTGGGGGACAGGGGCCAAACAATCAGCCCCAGCATTTT CASSIGGGQGPNNQPQHF
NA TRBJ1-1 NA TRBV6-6 TGTGCCAGCAGTCAAATGGACAGCGTGGACACTGAAGCTTTCTTT CASSQMDSVDTEAFF
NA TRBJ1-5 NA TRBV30 TGTGCCGTTCAAACAGGGACGCGTAATCAGCCCCAGCATTTT CAVQTGTRNQPQHF
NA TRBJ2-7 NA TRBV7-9 TGTGCCAGCAGCTTAGCGTCCCGAGGTGGGGACCCCTACGAGCAGTACTTC CASSLASRGGDPYEQYF
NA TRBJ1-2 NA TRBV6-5 TGTGCCAGCAGTACAGGGTCTGGCTACACCTTC CASSTGSGYTF
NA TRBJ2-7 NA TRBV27 TGTGCCAGCCGTATTGGCGGTTTCCCAGGCGAGCAGTACTTC CASRIGGFPGEQYF
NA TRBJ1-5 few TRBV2 TGTGCCAGCAGTCCCGCGTGGGCGGATCAGCCCCAGCATTTT CASSPAWADQPQHF
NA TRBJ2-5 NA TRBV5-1 TGCGCCAGCAGCGGCAGCACGGGACTGACAAAGACCCAGTACTTC CASSGSTGLTKTQYF
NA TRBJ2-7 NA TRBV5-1 TGCGCCAGCAGGAGGGGAGCTCCTTTGGGATACGAGCAGTACTTC CASRRGAPLGYEQYF
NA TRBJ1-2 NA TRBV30 TGTGCCTGGAGTTCCGACGGACATCATGGCTACACCTTC CAWSSDGHHGYTF
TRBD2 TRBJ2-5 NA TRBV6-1 TGTGCCAGCAGTGATCCAGCGGGAGGAAGGGAGACCCAGTACTTC CASSDPAGGRETQYF
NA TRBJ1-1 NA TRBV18 TGTGCCAGCTCACCCCTTCCACGTGTGGCTGAAGCTTTCTTT CASSPLPRVAEAFF
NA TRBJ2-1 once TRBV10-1 TGCGCCAGCAGTGAGCGACTTCCCCTTGGCAATGAGCAGTTCTTC CASSERLPLGNEQFF
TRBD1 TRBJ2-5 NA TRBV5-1 TGCGCCAGCAGCCTAGCCCAGGACAGGGCGGAAGAGACCCAGTACTTC CASSLAQDRAEETQYF
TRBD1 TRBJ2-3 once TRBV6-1 TGTGCCAGCAGTGAAAGGGGGCGTGAAGGAGATACGCAGTATTTT CASSERGREGDTQYF
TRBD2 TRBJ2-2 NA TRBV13 TGTGCCAGCAGCGTGACTAGCGGGATTACCGGGGAGCTGTTTTTT CASSVTSGITGELFF
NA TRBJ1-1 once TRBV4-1 TGCGCCAGCAGCCTACAGGGTCGCGCTGAAGCTTTCTTT CASSLQGRAEAFF